This T cell receptor (beta chain) was found in a study of PD-L1 blockade in urothelial cancer. Background on the study: Analysis of the blood was performed 3 weeks (second dose) and 6 weeks after treatment start. Study-level points and caveats: Tumor-linked clones in blood grew more by 3 weeks in durable-benefit patients.

As to time point: peripheral blood 6 weeks after treatment start. Samples were collected from each patient before treatment and during treatment. Each patient gave between 1 and 8 of them in total. This CDR3 is built from 13 residues. CDR1 and CDR2 (germline): GTSNPN, SVGIG (reference sequence). Trimming removed 7 bases from V and 1 base from J, with 8 bases in between. PCRs were each spiked with synthetic TCR analog templates. Sequencing was performed with immunoSEQ multiplex PCR; in TCRdb, only in-frame clones are kept and a portion is missing. The repertoire includes roughly 120,000 clones, 91% of them detected once, and 3% to 4.5% sits in the top ten. Note on this clone: The antigen remains undetermined.

This TCR came from a man aged 55 to 70 with urothelial cancer. The source was PBMCs, collected around atezolizumab (anti-PD-L1) treatment. The rearrangement uses TRBV30 and TRBJ2-6; TRBD1 might be the D (6 bases). CDR3: CAYQGSGANVLTF. The CDR3 coding sequence is TGTGCCTACCAGGGGTCTGGGGCCAACGTCCTGACTTTC.